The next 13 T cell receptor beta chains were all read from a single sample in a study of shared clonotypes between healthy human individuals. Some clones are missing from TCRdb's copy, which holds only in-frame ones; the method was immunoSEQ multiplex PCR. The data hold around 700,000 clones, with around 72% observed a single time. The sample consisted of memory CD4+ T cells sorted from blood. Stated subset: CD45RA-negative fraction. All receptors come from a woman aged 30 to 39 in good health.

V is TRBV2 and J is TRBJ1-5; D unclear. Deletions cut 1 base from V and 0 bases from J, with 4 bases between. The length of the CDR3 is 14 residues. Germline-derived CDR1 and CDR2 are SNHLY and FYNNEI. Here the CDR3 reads CASSEVNSNQPQHF. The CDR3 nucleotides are TGTGCCAGCAGTGAAGTAAATAGCAATCAGCCCCAGCATTTT.

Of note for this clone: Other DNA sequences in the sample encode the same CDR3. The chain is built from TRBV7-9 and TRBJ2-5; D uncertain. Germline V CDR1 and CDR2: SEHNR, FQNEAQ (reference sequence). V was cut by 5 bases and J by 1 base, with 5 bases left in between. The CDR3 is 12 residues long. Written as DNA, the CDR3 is TGTGCCAGCAGCCTCGGCCAAGAGACCCAGTACTTC. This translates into CASSLGQETQYF.

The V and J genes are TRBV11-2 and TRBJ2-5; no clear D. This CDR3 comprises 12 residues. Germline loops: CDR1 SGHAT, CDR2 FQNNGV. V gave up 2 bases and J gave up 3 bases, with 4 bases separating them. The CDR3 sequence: CASSLLKETQYF. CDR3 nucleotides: TGTGCCAGCAGCTTATTAAAAGAGACCCAGTACTTC.

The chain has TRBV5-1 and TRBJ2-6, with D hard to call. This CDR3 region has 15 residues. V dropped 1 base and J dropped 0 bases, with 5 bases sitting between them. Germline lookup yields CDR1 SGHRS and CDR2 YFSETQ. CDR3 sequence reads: CASSLSSSGANVLTF. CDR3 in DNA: TGCGCCAGCAGCTTGTCTAGCTCTGGGGCCAACGTCCTGACTTTC.

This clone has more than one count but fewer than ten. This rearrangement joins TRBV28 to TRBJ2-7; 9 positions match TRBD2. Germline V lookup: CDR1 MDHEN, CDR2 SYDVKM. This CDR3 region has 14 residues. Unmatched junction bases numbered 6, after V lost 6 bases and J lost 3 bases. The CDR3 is CASSTGLANYEQYF. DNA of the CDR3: TGTGCCAGCAGCACCGGACTAGCGAACTACGAGCAGTACTTC.

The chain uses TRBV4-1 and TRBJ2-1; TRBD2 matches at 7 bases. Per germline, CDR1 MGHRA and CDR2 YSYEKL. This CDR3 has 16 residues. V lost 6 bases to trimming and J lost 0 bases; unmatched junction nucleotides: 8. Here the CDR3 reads CASSPPRTSSYNEQFF. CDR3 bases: TGCGCCAGCAGTCCCCCCAGGACTAGCTCCTACAATGAGCAGTTCTTC.

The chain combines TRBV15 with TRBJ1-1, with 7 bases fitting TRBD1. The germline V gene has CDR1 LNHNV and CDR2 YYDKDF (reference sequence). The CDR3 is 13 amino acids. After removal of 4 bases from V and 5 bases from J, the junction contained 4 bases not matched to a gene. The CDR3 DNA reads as TGTGCCACCAGCATAGGGGGCCGGACTGAAGCTTTCTTT. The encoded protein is CATSIGGRTEAFF.

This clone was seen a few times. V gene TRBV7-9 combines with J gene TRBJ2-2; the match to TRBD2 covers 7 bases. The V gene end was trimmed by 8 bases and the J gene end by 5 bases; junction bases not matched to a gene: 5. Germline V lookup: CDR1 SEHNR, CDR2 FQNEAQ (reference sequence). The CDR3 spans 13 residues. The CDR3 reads CASGAGETGELFF. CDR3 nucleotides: TGTGCCAGCGGCGCGGGAGAGACCGGGGAGCTGTTTTTT.

The chain's CDR3 is CASSVSGIESNEQFF. The CDR3 DNA reads as TGTGCCAGCAGTGTTTCCGGGATAGAGTCCAATGAGCAGTTCTTC. V usage is TRBV2 and J usage is TRBJ2-1; maybe TRBD2 (5 bases). Looked up from germline, CDR1 is SNHLY and CDR2 is FYNNEI. The CDR3 sequence is 15 residues long. With 4 bases removed from V and 6 bases from J, the gap between germline ends came to 16 bases.

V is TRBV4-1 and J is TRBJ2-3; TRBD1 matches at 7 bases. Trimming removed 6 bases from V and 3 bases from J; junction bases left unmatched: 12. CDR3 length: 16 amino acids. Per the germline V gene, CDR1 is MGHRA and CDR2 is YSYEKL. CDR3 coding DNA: TGCGCCAGCAGTCGACCCGGGACAGTTAAGACAGATACGCAGTATTTT. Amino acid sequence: CASSRPGTVKTDTQYF.

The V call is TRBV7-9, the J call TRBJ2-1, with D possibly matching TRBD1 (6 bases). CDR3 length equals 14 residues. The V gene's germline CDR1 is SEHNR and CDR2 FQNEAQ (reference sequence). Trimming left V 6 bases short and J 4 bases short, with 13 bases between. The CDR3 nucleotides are TGTGCCAGCAGAGGACAGCAATCTTACAATGAGCAGTTCTTC. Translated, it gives CASRGQQSYNEQFF.

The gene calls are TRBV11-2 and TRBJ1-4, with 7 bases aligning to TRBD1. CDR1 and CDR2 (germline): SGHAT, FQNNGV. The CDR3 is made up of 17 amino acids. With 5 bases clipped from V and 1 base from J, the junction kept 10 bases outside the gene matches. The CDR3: CASSVTGRGRTNEKLFF. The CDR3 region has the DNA TGTGCCAGCAGCGTAACGGGGAGGGGGCGAACTAATGAAAAACTGTTTTTT.

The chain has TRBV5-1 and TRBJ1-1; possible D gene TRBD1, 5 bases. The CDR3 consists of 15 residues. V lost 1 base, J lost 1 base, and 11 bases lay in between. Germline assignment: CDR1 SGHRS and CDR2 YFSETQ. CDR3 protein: CASSLMLQGNTEAFF. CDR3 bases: TGCGCCAGCAGCTTGATGCTTCAGGGGAACACTGAAGCTTTCTTT.